This T cell receptor beta chain comes out of a study of cytomegalovirus exposure and HLA in healthy donors. For this clone: Its antigen is as yet unknown.

Sampled while nominally healthy, donors likely had unrecorded immune exposures. PCR was performed using 60 Vbeta and 13 Jbeta primers. Measured with immunoSEQ multiplex PCR; TCRdb has only the in-frame clones, and not every one. Of about 93,000 clones in the sample, approximately 83% are singletons; the top ten hold approximately 3.9%. Study-level results: Among TCR beta chains, those listed as cytomegalovirus-associated numbered 164. Rates of TCR association differed by HLA locus in a later analysis, with DRB1 highest and HLA-C lowest.

Sequenced input: PBMCs. This TCR came from a man aged 50-60 years in good health and CMV-seronegative.

The CDR3 spells CASSLDTSNQPQHF. In nucleotides, the CDR3 is TGCGCCAGCAGCTTGGACACTAGCAATCAGCCCCAGCATTTT. The genes are TRBV5-1 and TRBJ1-5; D is unclear. Germline CDR1 SGHRS, CDR2 YFSETQ. CDR3 length: 14 residues. Trimming cost V 0 bases and J 0 bases, with 4 bases left between them.